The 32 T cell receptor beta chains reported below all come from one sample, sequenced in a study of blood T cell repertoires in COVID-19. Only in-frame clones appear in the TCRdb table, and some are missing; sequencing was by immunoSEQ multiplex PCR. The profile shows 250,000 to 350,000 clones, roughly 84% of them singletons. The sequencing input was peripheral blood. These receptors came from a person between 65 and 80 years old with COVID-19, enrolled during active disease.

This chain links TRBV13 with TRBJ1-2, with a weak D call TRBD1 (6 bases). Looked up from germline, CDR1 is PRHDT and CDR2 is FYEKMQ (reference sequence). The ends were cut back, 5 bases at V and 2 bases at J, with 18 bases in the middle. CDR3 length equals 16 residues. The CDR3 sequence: CASSPSWEGGNYGYTF. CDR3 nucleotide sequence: TGTGCCAGCAGCCCCTCTTGGGAGGGGGGGAACTATGGCTACACCTTC.

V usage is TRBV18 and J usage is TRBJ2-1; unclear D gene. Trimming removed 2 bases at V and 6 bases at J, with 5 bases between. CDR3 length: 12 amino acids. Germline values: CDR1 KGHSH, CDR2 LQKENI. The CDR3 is CASSPVLNEQFF. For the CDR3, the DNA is TGTGCCAGCTCACCAGTCCTCAATGAGCAGTTCTTC.

CDR3 sequence: CASTGTSSYNEQFF. The CDR3 DNA reads TGTGCCTCGACCGGGACTAGCTCCTACAATGAGCAGTTCTTC. The chain couples TRBV30 to TRBJ2-1, with 8 bases aligning to TRBD2. The CDR3 extends over 14 amino acids. Germline CDR1 and CDR2: GTSNPN and SVGIG (reference sequence). The junction had 5 bases not matched to a gene; V was cut back by 7 bases and J by 0 bases.

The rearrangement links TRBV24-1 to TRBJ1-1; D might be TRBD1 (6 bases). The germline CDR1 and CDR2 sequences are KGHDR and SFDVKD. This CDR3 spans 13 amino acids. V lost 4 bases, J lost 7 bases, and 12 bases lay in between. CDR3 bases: TGTGCCACCAGTGACCCGGACAGAGATGAAGCTTTCTTT. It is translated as CATSDPDRDEAFF.

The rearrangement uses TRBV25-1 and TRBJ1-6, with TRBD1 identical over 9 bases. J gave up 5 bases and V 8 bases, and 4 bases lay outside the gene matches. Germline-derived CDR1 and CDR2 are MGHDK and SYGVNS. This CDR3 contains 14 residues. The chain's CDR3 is CASAGTGHNSPLHF. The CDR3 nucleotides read TGTGCCAGCGCCGGGACAGGGCATAATTCACCCCTCCACTTT.

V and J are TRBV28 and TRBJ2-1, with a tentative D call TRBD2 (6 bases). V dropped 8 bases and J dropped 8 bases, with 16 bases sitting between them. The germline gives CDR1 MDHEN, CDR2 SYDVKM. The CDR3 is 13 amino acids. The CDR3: CASGASAGHEQFF. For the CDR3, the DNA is TGTGCCAGCGGGGCCTCAGCGGGCCATGAGCAGTTCTTC.

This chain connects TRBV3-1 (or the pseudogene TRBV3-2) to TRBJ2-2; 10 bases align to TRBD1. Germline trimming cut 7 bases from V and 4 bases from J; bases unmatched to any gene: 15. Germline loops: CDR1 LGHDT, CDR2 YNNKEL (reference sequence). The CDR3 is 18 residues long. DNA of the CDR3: TGTGCCAGCAACCACAAAGAGGGGGACAGGGGAATCACCGGGGAGCTGTTTTTT. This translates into CASNHKEGDRGITGELFF.

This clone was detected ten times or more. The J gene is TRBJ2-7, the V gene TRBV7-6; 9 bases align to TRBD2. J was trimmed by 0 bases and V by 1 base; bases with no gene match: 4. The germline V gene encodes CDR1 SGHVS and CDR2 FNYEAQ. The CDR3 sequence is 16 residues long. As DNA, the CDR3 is TGTGCCAGCAGCTTAGTGGCGGGGGGGAGCTCCTACGAGCAGTACTTC. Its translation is CASSLVAGGSSYEQYF.

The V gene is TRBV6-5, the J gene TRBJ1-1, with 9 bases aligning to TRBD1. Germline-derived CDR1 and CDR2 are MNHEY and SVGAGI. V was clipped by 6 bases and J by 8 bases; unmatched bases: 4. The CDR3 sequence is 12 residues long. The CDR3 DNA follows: TGTGCCAGCAGAAGGACAGGGGAGGAAGCTTTCTTT. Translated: CASRRTGEEAFF.

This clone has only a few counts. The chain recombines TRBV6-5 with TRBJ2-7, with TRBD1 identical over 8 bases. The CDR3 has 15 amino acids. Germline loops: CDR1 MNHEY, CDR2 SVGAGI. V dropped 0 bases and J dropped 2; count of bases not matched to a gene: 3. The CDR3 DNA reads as TGTGCCAGCAGTTACTCGGAGACAGGGGCCTACGAGCAGTACTTC. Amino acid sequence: CASSYSETGAYEQYF.

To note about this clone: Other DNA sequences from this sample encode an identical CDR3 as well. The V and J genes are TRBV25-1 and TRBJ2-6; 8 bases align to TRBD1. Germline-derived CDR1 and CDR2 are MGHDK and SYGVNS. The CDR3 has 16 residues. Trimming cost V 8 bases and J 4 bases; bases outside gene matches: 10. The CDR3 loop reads CASSPTGVAGANVLTF. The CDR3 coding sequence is TGTGCCAGCTCCCCGACAGGGGTCGCCGGGGCCAACGTCCTGACTTTC.

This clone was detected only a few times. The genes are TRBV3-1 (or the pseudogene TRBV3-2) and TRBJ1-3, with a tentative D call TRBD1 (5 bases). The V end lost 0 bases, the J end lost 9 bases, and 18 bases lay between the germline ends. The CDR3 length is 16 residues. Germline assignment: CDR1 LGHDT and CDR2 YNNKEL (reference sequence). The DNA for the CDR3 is TGTGCCAGCAGCCAAGAATTTTCGACAGCCCGGACCACCATATATTTT. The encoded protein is CASSQEFSTARTTIYF.

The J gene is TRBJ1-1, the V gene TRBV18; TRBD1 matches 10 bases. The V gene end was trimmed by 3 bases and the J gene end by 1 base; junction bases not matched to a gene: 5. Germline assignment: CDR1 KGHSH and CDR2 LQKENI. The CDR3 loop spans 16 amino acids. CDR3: CASSPRQGARNTEAFF. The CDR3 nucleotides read TGTGCCAGCTCACCGCGACAGGGGGCGCGGAACACTGAAGCTTTCTTT.

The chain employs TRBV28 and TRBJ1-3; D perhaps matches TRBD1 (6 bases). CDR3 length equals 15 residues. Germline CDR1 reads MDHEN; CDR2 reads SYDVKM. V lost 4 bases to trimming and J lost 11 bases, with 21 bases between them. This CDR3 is CASSYIGGPSSAIYF. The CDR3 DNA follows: TGTGCCAGCAGTTATATCGGGGGGCCATCGTCAGCCATATATTTT.

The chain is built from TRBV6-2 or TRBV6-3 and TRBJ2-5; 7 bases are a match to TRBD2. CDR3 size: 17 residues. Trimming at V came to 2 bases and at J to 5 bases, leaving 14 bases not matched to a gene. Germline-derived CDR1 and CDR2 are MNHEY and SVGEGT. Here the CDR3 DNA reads TGTGCCAGCAGTTACGATCCAAGGACTAGTAGGAGTGAGACCCAGTACTTC. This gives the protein CASSYDPRTSRSETQYF.

CDR3 sequence (DNA): TGTGCCAGCAGTTTGGGACAGGTTGGGACTGAAGCTTTCTTT. This sequence encodes CASSLGQVGTEAFF. V is TRBV6-5 and J is TRBJ1-1; 8 bases align to TRBD1. The germline CDR1 and CDR2 sequences are MNHEY and SVGAGI. The CDR3 sequence is 14 residues long. Trimming cost V 4 bases and J 5 bases; bases outside gene matches: 6.

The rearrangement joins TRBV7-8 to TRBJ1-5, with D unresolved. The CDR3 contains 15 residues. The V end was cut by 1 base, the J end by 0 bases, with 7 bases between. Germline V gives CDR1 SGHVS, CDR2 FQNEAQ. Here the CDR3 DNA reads TGTGCCAGCAGCTTAGTTGCGGTTAGCAATCAGCCCCAGCATTTT. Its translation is CASSLVAVSNQPQHF.

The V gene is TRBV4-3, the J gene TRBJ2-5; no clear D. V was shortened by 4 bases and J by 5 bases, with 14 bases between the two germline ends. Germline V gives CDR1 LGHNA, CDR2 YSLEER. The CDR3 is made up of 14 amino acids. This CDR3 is CASSLGLGRETQYF. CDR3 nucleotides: TGCGCCAGCAGCCTCGGCCTAGGAAGGGAGACCCAGTACTTC.

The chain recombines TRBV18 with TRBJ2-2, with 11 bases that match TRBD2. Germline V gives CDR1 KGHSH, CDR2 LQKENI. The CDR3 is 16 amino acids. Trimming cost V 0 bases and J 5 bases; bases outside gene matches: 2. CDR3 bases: TGTGCCAGCTCACCACCGGGACTAGCGGATACCGGGGAGCTGTTTTTT. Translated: CASSPPGLADTGELFF.

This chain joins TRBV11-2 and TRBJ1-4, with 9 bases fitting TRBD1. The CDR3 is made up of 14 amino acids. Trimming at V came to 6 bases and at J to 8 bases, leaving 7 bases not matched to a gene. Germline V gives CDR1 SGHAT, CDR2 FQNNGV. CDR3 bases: TGTGCCAGCAGTACTACAGGGGGCGAAGAAAAACTGTTTTTT. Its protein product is CASSTTGGEEKLFF.

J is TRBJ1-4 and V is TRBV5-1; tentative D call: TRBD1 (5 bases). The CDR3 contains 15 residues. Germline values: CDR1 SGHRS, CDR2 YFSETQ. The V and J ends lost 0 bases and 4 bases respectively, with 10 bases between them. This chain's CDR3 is CASSLEGASNEKLFF. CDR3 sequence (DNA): TGCGCCAGCAGCTTGGAAGGGGCAAGTAATGAAAAACTGTTTTTT. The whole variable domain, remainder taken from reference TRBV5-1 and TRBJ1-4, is KAGVTQTPRYLIKTRGQQVTLSCSPISGHRSVSWYQQTPGQGLQFLFEYFSETQRNKGNFPGRFSGRQFSNSRSEMNVSTLELGDSALYLCASSLEGASNEKLFFGSGTQLSVL.

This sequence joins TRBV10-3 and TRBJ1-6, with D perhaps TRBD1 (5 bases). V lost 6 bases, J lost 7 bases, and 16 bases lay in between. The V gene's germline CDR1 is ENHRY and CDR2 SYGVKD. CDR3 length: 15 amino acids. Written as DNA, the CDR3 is TGTGCCATCAGGGTGGGCAGGGCTCTGAATTCACCCCTCCACTTT. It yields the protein CAIRVGRALNSPLHF.

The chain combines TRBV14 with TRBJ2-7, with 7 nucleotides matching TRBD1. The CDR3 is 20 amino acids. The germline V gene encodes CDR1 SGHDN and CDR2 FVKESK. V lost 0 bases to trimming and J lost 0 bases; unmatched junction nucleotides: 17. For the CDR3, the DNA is TGTGCCAGCAGCCAAGATCTGTGGAGCCCAACAGGGGAAAGCTCCTACGAGCAGTACTTC. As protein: CASSQDLWSPTGESSYEQYF.

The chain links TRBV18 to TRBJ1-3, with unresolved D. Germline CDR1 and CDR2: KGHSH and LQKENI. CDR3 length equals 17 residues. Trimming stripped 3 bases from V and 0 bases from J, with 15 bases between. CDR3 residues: CASSPGLLLSSGNTIYF. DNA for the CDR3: TGTGCCAGCTCACCCGGGTTGCTCCTCAGCTCTGGAAACACCATATATTTT.

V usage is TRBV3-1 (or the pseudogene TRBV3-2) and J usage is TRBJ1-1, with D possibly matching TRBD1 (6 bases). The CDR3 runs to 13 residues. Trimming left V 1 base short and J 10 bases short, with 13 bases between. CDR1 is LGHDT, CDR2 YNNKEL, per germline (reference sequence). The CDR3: CASSQGVTGTAFF. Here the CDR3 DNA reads TGTGCCAGCAGCCAAGGTGTTACAGGGACAGCTTTCTTT.

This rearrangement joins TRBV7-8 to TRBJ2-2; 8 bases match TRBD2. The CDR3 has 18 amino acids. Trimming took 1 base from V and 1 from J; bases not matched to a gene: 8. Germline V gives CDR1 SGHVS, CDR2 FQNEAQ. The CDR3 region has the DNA TGTGCCAGCAGCTTAGGTCGGGGGGGCGGTGTGAACACCGGGGAGCTGTTTTTT. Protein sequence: CASSLGRGGGVNTGELFF.

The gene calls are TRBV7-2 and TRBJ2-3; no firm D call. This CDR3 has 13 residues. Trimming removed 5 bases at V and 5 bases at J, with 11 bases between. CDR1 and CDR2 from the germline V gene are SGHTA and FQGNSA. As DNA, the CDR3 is TGTGCCAGCAGCCTCCCCCGGTTAGATACGCAGTATTTT. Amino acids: CASSLPRLDTQYF.

CDR3: CASSDEVGYEQYF. The CDR3 coding sequence is TGTGCCAGCAGTGACGAGGTGGGCTACGAGCAGTACTTC. The rearrangement joins TRBV6-4 to TRBJ2-7; no definite D call. CDR1 is MRHNA, CDR2 SNTAGT, per germline. V lost 2 bases and J lost 3, with 8 bases in between. The CDR3 length is 13 residues.

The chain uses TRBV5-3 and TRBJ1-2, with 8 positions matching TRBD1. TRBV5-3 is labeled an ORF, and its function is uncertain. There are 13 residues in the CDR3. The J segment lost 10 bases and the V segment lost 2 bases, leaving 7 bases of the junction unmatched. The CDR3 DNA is TGTGCCAGAAGCTTTAGACAGGGGCCCACCTACACCTTC. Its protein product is CARSFRQGPTYTF.

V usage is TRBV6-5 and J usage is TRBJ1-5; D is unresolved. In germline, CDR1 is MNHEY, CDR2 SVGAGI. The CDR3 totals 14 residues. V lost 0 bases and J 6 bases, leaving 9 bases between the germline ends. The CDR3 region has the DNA TGTGCCAGCAGTTACTCGATGACGGGTCAGCCCCAGCATTTT. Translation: CASSYSMTGQPQHF.

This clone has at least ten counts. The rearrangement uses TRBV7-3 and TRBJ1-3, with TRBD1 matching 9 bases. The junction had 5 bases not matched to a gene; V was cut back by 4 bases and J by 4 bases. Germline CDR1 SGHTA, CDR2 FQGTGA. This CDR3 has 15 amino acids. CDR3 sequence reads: CASSSGQGSGNTIYF. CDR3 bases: TGTGCCAGCAGCTCAGGACAGGGGTCCGGAAACACCATATATTTT.

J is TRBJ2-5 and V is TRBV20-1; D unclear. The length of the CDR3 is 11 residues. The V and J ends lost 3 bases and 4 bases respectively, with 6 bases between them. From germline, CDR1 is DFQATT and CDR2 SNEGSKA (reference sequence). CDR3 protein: CSASPLETQYF. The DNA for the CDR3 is TGCAGTGCTAGCCCTCTAGAGACCCAGTACTTC.